These 5 T cell receptor beta chains were sequenced from one sample in a study of beta chain features in type 1 diabetes. The authors reverse transcribed all of the isolated RNA, so sequencing captured expressed TCRB transcripts. Using immunoSEQ multiplex PCR, the repertoire was profiled, and TCRdb retains in-frame clones only, with some absent. The sample contains 40,000 to 45,000 clones, approximately 50% of which appear only once. The sample comprised central memory CD4+ T cells from blood. Every receptor here comes from a woman under 30 in good health.

The chain recombines TRBV11-2 with TRBJ2-5; 11 nucleotides line up with TRBD2. Looked up from germline, CDR1 is SGHAT and CDR2 is FQNNGV. The CDR3 covers 17 residues. J was trimmed by 6 bases and V by 0 bases; bases with no gene match: 9. CDR3: CASSLEPLAGGYKTQYF. The CDR3 DNA follows: TGTGCCAGCAGCTTAGAACCGCTAGCGGGAGGTTATAAGACCCAGTACTTC.

This chain joins TRBV29-1 and TRBJ1-2, with a weak D call TRBD1 (5 bases). Deletions cut 3 bases from V and 8 bases from J, with 10 bases between. The CDR3 is 11 residues long. Germline V gene lookup returns CDR1 SQVTM and CDR2 ANQGSEA. The CDR3 region is CSVDRVGGYTF. Here the CDR3 DNA reads TGCAGCGTTGACAGGGTAGGGGGCTACACCTTC.

The chain's CDR3 is CASRTTSGRLNEQFF. As DNA, the CDR3 is TGTGCCAGCAGGACGACTAGCGGGAGATTGAATGAGCAGTTCTTC. The rearrangement uses TRBV28 and TRBJ2-1; TRBD2 aligns across 12 bases. The CDR3 length is 15 residues. The V segment lost 6 bases and the J segment 7 bases; nucleotides outside the gene matches: 7. CDR1 is MDHEN and CDR2 is SYDVKM in the germline V gene. The variable domain in full, completed from reference TRBV28 and TRBJ2-1, reads DVKVTQSSRYLVKRTGEKVFLECVQDMDHENMFWYRQDPGLGLRLIYFSYDVKMKEKGDIPEGYSVSREKKERFSLILESASTNQTSMYLCASRTTSGRLNEQFFGPGTRLTVL.

This clone was seen only once. The V call is TRBV7-9, the J call TRBJ2-5, with D hard to call. This CDR3 comprises 11 residues. Trimming stripped 3 bases from V and 5 bases from J, with 4 bases between. The germline gives CDR1 SEHNR, CDR2 FQNEAQ (reference sequence). In nucleotides, the CDR3 is TGTGCCAGCAGCTTTGCGGAGACCCAGTACTTC. Residues: CASSFAETQYF.

The rearrangement uses TRBV28 and TRBJ2-1; 7 positions match TRBD2. Germline V lookup: CDR1 MDHEN, CDR2 SYDVKM. This CDR3 is 15 amino acids long. V was pared by 2 bases and J by 9 bases, with 10 bases of the junction left unmatched. The chain's CDR3 is CASSLMGTKGAEQFF. Here the CDR3 DNA reads TGTGCCAGCAGTTTAATGGGGACTAAAGGTGCTGAGCAGTTCTTC.